This T cell receptor beta chain was identified in a study of T cell responses to AZD1222 COVID-19 vaccine. The method was immunoSEQ multiplex PCR; TCRdb's version includes in-frame clones alone and lacks a portion of them. The sample has about 90,000 clones; around 90% are singletons. Study-level findings and limits: Donors were largely white British and mainly female; clonal diversity was possibly underestimated. Close to half of all spike-specific TCRs reportedly target regions of the variants that are unmutated. Vaccine-associated CD4 TCRs spanned spike, dominant at 160-218 and 743-854. No repertoire was sampled before or during the peak T cell response, only after it.

Germline V gene lookup returns CDR1 LNHDA and CDR2 SQIVND (reference sequence). The J segment lost 9 bases and the V segment lost 6 bases, leaving 14 bases of the junction unmatched. This CDR3 is 16 amino acids long. Notes on this clone: Its cognate antigen is unknown.

This chain uses TRBV19 with TRBJ2-4, with 10 bases identical to TRBD1. This TCR was sampled from an adult in good health. The material was peripheral blood, obtained on day 0 of AZD1222 vaccination. The CDR3 here is CASRGPGQGFWSIQYF. The CDR3 bases are TGTGCCAGTAGGGGACCGGGACAGGGGTTTTGGAGCATTCAGTACTTC.